This TCR beta chain was retrieved from a study of T cell clones after liver transplantation. Study overall: Post-transplant blood was tracked for graft-donor-reactive T cell clones identified in a pre-transplant mixed lymphocyte reaction. Pre-transplant mixed lymphocyte reactions yielded third-party-reactive TCRbeta sequences as comparators for graft-donor-reactive sequences.

The V and J ends lost 1 base and 8 bases respectively, with 15 bases between them. Looked up from germline, CDR1 is SGHNT and CDR2 is YYREEE (reference sequence). The length of the CDR3 is 15 residues. Profiling relied on immunoSEQ multiplex PCR, and the TCRdb table lists in-frame clones only, not all of them. The profile covers tens of thousands of clones, with 92% appearing a single time and 0.9% to 1% taken by the ten largest. CD3+CD4+ and CD3+CD8+ cells were FACS-sorted from thawed unstimulated PBMCs. This clonotype was obtained from a human patient who received a liver transplant. Some T cells may arise from the graft donor. This specimen was CD4+ T cells from blood, taken less than 27 months after liver transplant. The chain is built from TRBV5-4 and TRBJ1-4, with D uncertain. CDR3 region: CASSLRAGDREKLFF. The CDR3 DNA follows: TGTGCCAGCAGCTTGAGGGCTGGGGATCGGGAAAAACTGTTTTTT. Filled out from reference TRBV5-4 and TRBJ1-4, the complete variable domain reads ETGVTQSPTHLIKTRGQQVTLRCSSQSGHNTVSWYQQALGQGPQFIFQYYREEENGRGNFPPRFSGLQFPNYSSELNVNALELDDSALYLCASSLRAGDREKLFFGSGTQLSVL.